This T cell receptor beta chain was captured by sequencing in a study of control samples from healthy donors and cancer patients. Germline V gene data show CDR1 as KGHSH and CDR2 as LQKENI. The CDR3 covers 12 residues. Trimming removed 8 bases at V and 8 bases at J, with 15 bases between. Here immunoSEQ multiplex PCR was the method, and the copy in TCRdb shows in-frame clones only, minus some. The table lists approximately 150,000 clones, around 94% of them singletons. The chain recombines TRBV18 with TRBJ1-2, with TRBD1 as a possible D gene (5 bases). The clonotype was recovered from a man aged 55-75 years with colorectal cancer. Material: PBMCs. The DNA for the CDR3 is TGTGCCAGCCGGGGCACAGATGGCGGCTACACCTTC. Translated: CASRGTDGGYTF.